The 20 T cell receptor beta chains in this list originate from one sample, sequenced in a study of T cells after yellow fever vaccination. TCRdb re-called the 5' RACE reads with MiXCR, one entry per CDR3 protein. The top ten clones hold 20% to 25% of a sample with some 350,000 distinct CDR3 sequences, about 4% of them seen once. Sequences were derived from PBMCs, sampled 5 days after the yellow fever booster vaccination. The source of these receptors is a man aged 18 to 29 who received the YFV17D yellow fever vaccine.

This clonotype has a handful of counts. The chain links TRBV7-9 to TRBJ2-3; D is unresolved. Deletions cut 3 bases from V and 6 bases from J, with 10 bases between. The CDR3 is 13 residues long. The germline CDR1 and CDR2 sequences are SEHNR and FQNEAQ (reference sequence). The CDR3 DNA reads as TGTGCCAGCAGCTTCCAAGGGCCGGATACGCAGTATTTT. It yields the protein CASSFQGPDTQYF.

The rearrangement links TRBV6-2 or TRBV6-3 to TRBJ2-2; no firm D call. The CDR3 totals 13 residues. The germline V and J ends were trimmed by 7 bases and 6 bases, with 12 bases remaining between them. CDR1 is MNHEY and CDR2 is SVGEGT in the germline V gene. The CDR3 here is CASKTSLPGELFF. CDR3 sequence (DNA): TGTGCCAGCAAGACCAGCCTCCCCGGGGAGCTGTTTTTT.

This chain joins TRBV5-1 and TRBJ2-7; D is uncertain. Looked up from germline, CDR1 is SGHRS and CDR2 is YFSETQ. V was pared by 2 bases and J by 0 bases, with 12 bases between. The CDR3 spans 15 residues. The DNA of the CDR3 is TGCGCCAGCAGCTTAACAGCTCTCCTCTCCTACGAGCAGTACTTC. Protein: CASSLTALLSYEQYF.

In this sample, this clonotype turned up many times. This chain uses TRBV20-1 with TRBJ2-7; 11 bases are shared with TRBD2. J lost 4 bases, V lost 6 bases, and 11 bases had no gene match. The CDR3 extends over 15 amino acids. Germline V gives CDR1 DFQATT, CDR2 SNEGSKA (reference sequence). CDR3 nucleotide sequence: TGCAGTGCCGCACCACCTACTAGCGGGGGTTACGAGCAGTACTTC. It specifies CSAAPPTSGGYEQYF.

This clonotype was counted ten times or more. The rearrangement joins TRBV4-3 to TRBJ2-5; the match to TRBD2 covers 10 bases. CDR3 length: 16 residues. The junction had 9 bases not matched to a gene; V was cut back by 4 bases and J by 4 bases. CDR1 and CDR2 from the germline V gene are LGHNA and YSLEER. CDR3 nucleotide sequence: TGCGCCAGCAGCCTTAGAGCGGGGGGGCTCGTAGAGACCCAGTACTTC. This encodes CASSLRAGGLVETQYF.

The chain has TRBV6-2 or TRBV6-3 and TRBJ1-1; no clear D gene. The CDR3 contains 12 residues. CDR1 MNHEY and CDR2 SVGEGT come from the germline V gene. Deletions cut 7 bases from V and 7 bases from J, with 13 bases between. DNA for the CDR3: TGTGCCAGCACTAACGGGCCAGTTGAAGCTTTCTTT. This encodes CASTNGPVEAFF.

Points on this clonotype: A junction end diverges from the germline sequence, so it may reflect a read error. For the CDR3, the DNA is TGTGCCAGCAGCACCTCCGGGACCCATAATCCACCCCTCCACTTT. It is translated as CASSTSGTHNPPLHF. This chain connects TRBV7-2 to TRBJ1-6; D might be TRBD1 (5 bases). Looked up from germline, CDR1 is SGHTA and CDR2 is FQGNSA. CDR3 length: 15 amino acids. Drawing the rest from reference TRBV7-2 and TRBJ1-6, the complete variable domain is GAGVSQSPSNKVTEKGKDVELRCDPISGHTALYWYRQSLGQGLEFLIYFQGNSAPDKSGLPSDRFSAERTGGSVSTLTIQRTQQEDSAVYLCASSTSGTHNPPLHFGNGTRLTVT.

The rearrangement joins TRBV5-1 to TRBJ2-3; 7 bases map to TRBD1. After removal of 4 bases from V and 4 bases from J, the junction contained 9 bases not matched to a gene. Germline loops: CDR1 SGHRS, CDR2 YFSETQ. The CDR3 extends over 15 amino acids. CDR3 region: CASSKDRRVADTQYF. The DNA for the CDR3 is TGCGCCAGCAGCAAGGACAGGAGAGTCGCAGATACGCAGTATTTT.

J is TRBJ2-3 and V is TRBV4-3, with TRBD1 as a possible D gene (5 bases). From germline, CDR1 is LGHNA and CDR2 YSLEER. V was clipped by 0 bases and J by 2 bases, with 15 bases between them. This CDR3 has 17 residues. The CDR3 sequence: CASSQETGARITDTQYF. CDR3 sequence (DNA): TGCGCCAGCAGCCAAGAGACTGGGGCGAGGATCACAGATACGCAGTATTTT.

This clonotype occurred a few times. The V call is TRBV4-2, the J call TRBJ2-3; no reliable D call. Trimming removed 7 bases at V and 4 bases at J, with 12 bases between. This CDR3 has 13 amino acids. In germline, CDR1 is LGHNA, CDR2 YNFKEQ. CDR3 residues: CASKGRPADTQYF. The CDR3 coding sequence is TGTGCCAGCAAAGGCAGGCCCGCAGATACGCAGTATTTT.

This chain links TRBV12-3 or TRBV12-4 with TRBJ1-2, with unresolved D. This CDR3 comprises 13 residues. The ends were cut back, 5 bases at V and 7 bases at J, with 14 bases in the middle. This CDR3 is CASSVTVMVGYTF. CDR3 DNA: TGTGCCAGCAGTGTTACAGTGATGGTTGGCTACACCTTC.

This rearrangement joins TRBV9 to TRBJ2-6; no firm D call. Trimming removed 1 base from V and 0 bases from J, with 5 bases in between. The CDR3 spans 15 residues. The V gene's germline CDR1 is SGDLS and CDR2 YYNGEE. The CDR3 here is CASSVPHSGANVLTF. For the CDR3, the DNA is TGTGCCAGCAGCGTACCTCACTCTGGGGCCAACGTCCTGACTTTC.

CDR3 sequence: CASRQAGTGWVDEQFF. The CDR3 bases are TGTGCCAGCAGGCAGGCCGGGACAGGGTGGGTGGATGAGCAGTTCTTC. V usage is TRBV12-3 or TRBV12-4 and J usage is TRBJ2-1; 9 positions agree with TRBD1. CDR3 length: 16 residues. Losses at the gene ends were 6 bases for V and 8 bases for J; bases not matched to a gene: 14.

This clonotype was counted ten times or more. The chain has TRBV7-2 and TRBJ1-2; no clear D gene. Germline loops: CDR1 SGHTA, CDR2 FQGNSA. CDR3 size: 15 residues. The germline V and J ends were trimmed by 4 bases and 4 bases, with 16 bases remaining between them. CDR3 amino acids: CASSSPDPSVYGYTF. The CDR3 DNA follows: TGTGCCAGCAGCTCCCCCGATCCTTCCGTCTATGGCTACACCTTC.

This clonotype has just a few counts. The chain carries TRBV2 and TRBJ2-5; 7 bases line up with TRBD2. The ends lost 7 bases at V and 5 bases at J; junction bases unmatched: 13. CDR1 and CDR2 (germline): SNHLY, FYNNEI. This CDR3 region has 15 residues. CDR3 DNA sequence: TGTGCCAGCACCTGGGAGACGGCGGGGGTGGAGACCCAGTACTTC. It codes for CASTWETAGVETQYF.

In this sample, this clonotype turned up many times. This CDR3 is CASSPNFGGNTGELFF. CDR3 coding DNA: TGTGCCAGCAGCCCGAACTTCGGGGGCAACACCGGGGAGCTGTTTTTT. The chain employs TRBV7-8 and TRBJ2-2; the D call may be TRBD1 or TRBD2 (6 bases each). The CDR3 loop spans 16 amino acids. The V gene lost 5 bases and the J gene lost 2 bases, with 15 bases spanning the gap. In germline, CDR1 is SGHVS, CDR2 FQNEAQ.

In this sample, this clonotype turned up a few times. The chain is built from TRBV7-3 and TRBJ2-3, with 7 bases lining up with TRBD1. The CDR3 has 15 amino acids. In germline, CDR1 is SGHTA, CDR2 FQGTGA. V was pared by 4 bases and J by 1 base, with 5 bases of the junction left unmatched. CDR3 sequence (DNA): TGTGCCAGCAGCTCGGGAACAGGGGGCACAGATACGCAGTATTTT. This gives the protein CASSSGTGGTDTQYF.

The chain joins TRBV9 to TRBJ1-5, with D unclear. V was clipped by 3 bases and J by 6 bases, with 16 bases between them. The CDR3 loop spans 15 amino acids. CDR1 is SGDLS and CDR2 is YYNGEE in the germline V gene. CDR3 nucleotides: TGTGCCAGCAGCGGGGCCCCAGGTGCGGCTCAGCCCCAGCATTTT. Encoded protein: CASSGAPGAAQPQHF.

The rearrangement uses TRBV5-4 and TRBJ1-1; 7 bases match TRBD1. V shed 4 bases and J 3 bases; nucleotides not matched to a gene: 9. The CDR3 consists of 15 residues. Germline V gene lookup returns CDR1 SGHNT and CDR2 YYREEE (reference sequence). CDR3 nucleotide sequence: TGTGCCAGCAGCCTAACAGGGGCGGGGCACACTGAAGCTTTCTTT. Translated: CASSLTGAGHTEAFF. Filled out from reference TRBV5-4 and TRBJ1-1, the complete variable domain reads ETGVTQSPTHLIKTRGQQVTLRCSSQSGHNTVSWYQQALGQGPQFIFQYYREEENGRGNFPPRFSGLQFPNYSSELNVNALELDDSALYLCASSLTGAGHTEAFFGQGTRLTVV.

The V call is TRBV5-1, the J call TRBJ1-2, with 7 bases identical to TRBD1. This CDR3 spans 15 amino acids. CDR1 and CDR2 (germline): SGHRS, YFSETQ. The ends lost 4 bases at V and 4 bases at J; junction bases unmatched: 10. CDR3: CASSPQGQIGYGYTF. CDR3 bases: TGCGCCAGCAGCCCCCAGGGACAGATTGGCTATGGCTACACCTTC. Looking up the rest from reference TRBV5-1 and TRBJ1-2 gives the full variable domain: KAGVTQTPRYLIKTRGQQVTLSCSPISGHRSVSWYQQTPGQGLQFLFEYFSETQRNKGNFPGRFSGRQFSNSRSEMNVSTLELGDSALYLCASSPQGQIGYGYTFGSGTRLTVV.